The 18 T cell receptor beta chains below come from one sample, sequenced in a study of OX40 agonist ivuxolimab in advanced cancers. Clones were read by immunoSEQ multiplex PCR, and TCRdb kept only the in-frame ones, dropping some. The data contain around 55,000 clones, 86% of them seen just once; the ten biggest clones take up approximately 11%. Material: CD4+ or CD8+ T cells sorted from blood, obtained in a trial of the OX40 agonist ivuxolimab. The receptors were sampled from an adult with an advanced solid tumor such as melanoma, head and neck, liver or kidney cancer.

The CDR3 spells CASSVEGWNTGELFF. The CDR3 bases are TGTGCCAGCAGTGTGGAAGGGTGGAACACCGGGGAGCTGTTTTTT. The V and J genes are TRBV2 and TRBJ2-2; D remains unclear. V was cut by 4 bases and J by 1 base, with 10 bases left in between. The CDR3 spans 15 residues. Germline V lookup: CDR1 SNHLY, CDR2 FYNNEI.

V gene TRBV7-3 combines with J gene TRBJ2-2; D uncertain. CDR3 length equals 14 residues. Germline V CDR1 and CDR2: SGHTA, FQGTGA. V was shortened by 0 bases and J by 8 bases, with 10 bases between the two germline ends. In nucleotides, the CDR3 is TGTGCCAGCAGCTTAACGGACGGAACGGGGGAGCTGTTTTTT. Amino acids: CASSLTDGTGELFF.

The gene calls are TRBV15 and TRBJ2-3; tentatively, D is TRBD2 (5 bases). The CDR3 loop spans 10 amino acids. CDR1 and CDR2 (germline): LNHNV, YYDKDF (reference sequence). Trimming shortened V by 9 bases and J by 6 bases, and 7 bases separated the two germline ends. DNA of the CDR3: TGTGCCACTTCGGGGGATACGCAGTATTTT. Protein sequence: CATSGDTQYF.

The chain recombines TRBV4-1 with TRBJ1-4; a weak D match, TRBD1 (5 bases). V lost 0 bases, J lost 6 bases, and 11 bases lay in between. CDR3 length: 15 residues. Germline CDR1 reads MGHRA; CDR2 reads YSYEKL. CDR3 DNA: TGCGCCAGCAGCCAAGATTCCAGGGTGGATGAAAAACTGTTTTTT. This translates into CASSQDSRVDEKLFF.

The chain recombines TRBV7-6 with TRBJ2-5; D tentatively reads TRBD1 or TRBD2 (5 bases each). Germline V gives CDR1 SGHVS, CDR2 FNYEAQ. The CDR3 loop spans 14 amino acids. Trimming stripped 5 bases from V and 2 bases from J, with 12 bases between. The CDR3 loop is CASSPGTGQETQYF. CDR3 nucleotides: TGTGCCAGCAGCCCTGGGACGGGTCAAGAGACCCAGTACTTC.

The table lists this clone with a few counts. The chain has TRBV10-1 and TRBJ1-5; maybe TRBD1 (5 bases). The ends were cut back, 3 bases at V and 10 bases at J, with 13 bases in the middle. The CDR3 sequence is 13 residues long. Germline V lookup: CDR1 WNHNN, CDR2 SYGVQD (reference sequence). The CDR3 DNA sequence: TGCGCCAGCAGTGAAGACAGTGTAGGCCCCCAGCATTTT. As protein: CASSEDSVGPQHF.

V and J are TRBV27 and TRBJ1-5; no definite D call. Germline lookup yields CDR1 MNHEY and CDR2 SMNVEV (reference sequence). V was pared by 2 bases and J by 6 bases, with 11 bases between. The CDR3 is made up of 14 amino acids. CDR3 region: CASSLGRVGQPQHF. In DNA, the CDR3 is TGTGCCAGCAGTTTAGGTAGGGTTGGTCAGCCCCAGCATTTT.

The chain links TRBV6-1 to TRBJ2-3; perhaps TRBD2 as D (7 bases). The germline gives CDR1 MNHNS, CDR2 SASEGT. CDR3 length equals 16 residues. Trimming took off 4 bases at V and 3 bases at J, with 17 bases between the two ends. The CDR3 loop reads CASSVGVGGPTDTQYF. CDR3 DNA: TGTGCCAGCAGTGTAGGGGTGGGGGGGCCGACAGATACGCAGTATTTT.

This clone occurred once. This chain joins TRBV6-5 and TRBJ2-7, with 8 bases fitting TRBD1. The germline CDR1 and CDR2 sequences are MNHEY and SVGAGI. The CDR3 has 15 amino acids. J was trimmed by 2 bases and V by 7 bases; bases with no gene match: 10. CDR3 in amino acids: CASTPDREVPYEQYF. The CDR3 nucleotides read TGTGCCAGCACTCCGGACAGGGAGGTTCCCTACGAGCAGTACTTC.

V and J are TRBV11-2 and TRBJ2-7; 9 bases align to TRBD1. This CDR3 is 16 amino acids long. With V trimmed by 3 bases and J by 5 bases, 11 bases remained unmatched. CDR1 and CDR2 (germline): SGHAT, FQNNGV. CDR3 in DNA: TGTGCCAGCAGCTTCTTTCGGACAGGGGACGTACACGAGCAGTACTTC. Amino acids: CASSFFRTGDVHEQYF.

Concerning this clone itself: A read error is likely, as this CDR3 ends without the conserved phenylalanine or tryptophan. This chain connects TRBV9 to TRBJ1-6; D remains unclear. The CDR3 has 17 residues. V was trimmed by 6 bases and J by 6 bases, leaving 22 bases between them. Looked up from germline, CDR1 is SGDLS and CDR2 is YYNGEE. CDR3: CASNVMALPPLNSPLHL. As DNA, the CDR3 is TGTGCCAGCAACGTCATGGCCTTGCCGCCTCTTAATTCACCCCTCCACCTT.

The chain couples TRBV5-3 to TRBJ2-5; maybe TRBD2 (5 bases). TRBV5-3 carries the ORF label, with uncertain function. This CDR3 has 15 amino acids. V lost 2 bases, J lost 4 bases, and 15 bases lay in between. The DNA of the CDR3 is TGTGCCAGAAGCTTCCTCGCGGGTCCTTCAGAGACCCAGTACTTC. Its translation: CARSFLAGPSETQYF.

The chain recombines TRBV27 with TRBJ2-3, with D perhaps matching TRBD2 (6 bases). The germline V and J ends were trimmed by 3 bases and 2 bases, with 12 bases remaining between them. The CDR3 runs 15 residues. CDR1 and CDR2 from the germline V gene are MNHEY and SMNVEV (reference sequence). CDR3 nucleotides: TGTGCCAGCAGTTTGCGGGGCCAAGCCACAGATACGCAGTATTTT. This gives the protein CASSLRGQATDTQYF.

V gene TRBV10-3 combines with J gene TRBJ1-1, with D unclear. The ends were cut back, 3 bases at V and 1 base at J, with 6 bases in the middle. The CDR3 runs to 13 residues. Germline V lookup: CDR1 ENHRY, CDR2 SYGVKD. CDR3 in amino acids: CAISDGTNTEAFF. CDR3 coding DNA: TGTGCCATCAGTGATGGAACGAACACTGAAGCTTTCTTT.

This sequence joins TRBV20-1 and TRBJ1-2; D is unclear. Trimming removed 1 base from V and 4 bases from J, with 4 bases in between. The CDR3 runs to 11 residues. Germline V gives CDR1 DFQATT, CDR2 SNEGSKA (reference sequence). CDR3 amino acids: CSARALYGYTF. The CDR3 nucleotides read TGCAGTGCTAGAGCCCTCTATGGCTACACCTTC.

The J gene is TRBJ2-1, the V gene TRBV7-9, with TRBD2 as a possible D gene (7 bases). The CDR3 has 14 amino acids. Germline values: CDR1 SEHNR, CDR2 FQNEAQ (reference sequence). V was cut by 3 bases and J by 8 bases, with 14 bases left in between. Written as DNA, the CDR3 is TGTGCCAGCAGCTTCTTGGGGGGGCTAGATGAGCAGTTCTTC. It is translated as CASSFLGGLDEQFF.

The chain is built from TRBV7-3 and TRBJ2-2; 10 bases match TRBD1. Germline V gene data show CDR1 as SGHTA and CDR2 as FQGTGA. The ends lost 1 base at V and 6 bases at J; junction bases unmatched: 11. This CDR3 has 18 residues. The DNA of the CDR3 is TGTGCCAGCAGCTTAATCCCCCGACAGGGGGCGCCGTCCGGGGAGCTGTTTTTT. Translation gives CASSLIPRQGAPSGELFF.

The rearrangement uses TRBV7-3 and TRBJ2-2, with D hard to call. Trimming stripped 3 bases from V and 2 bases from J, with 7 bases between. Looked up from germline, CDR1 is SGHTA and CDR2 is FQGTGA. The CDR3 length is 14 residues. CDR3 DNA sequence: TGTGCCAGCAGCTTGCTGACTAACACCGGGGAGCTGTTTTTT. Its translation: CASSLLTNTGELFF.